Below are 13 T cell receptor beta chains sequenced from a single sample in a study of blood T cell repertoires in COVID-19. The table came from immunoSEQ multiplex PCR; TCRdb's copy has only in-frame clones and leaves some out. The data hold 220,000 or so clones, with about 84% observed a single time. The sequencing input was PBMCs or T cells enriched from blood (not recorded which). All receptors come from a woman between 45 and 65 years old who had recovered from COVID-19.

This clone was seen repeatedly, ten times or more. The chain recombines TRBV11-2 with TRBJ2-7, with unresolved D. Trimming removed 5 bases at V and 2 bases at J, with 10 bases between. There are 13 residues in the CDR3. Germline CDR1 and CDR2: SGHAT and FQNNGV. The CDR3 region has the DNA TGTGCCAGCAGCCCAGAGCTAGCCTACGAGCAGTACTTC. It yields the protein CASSPELAYEQYF.

The V and J genes are TRBV5-1 and TRBJ2-6; TRBD2 might be the D (5 bases). Per germline, CDR1 SGHRS and CDR2 YFSETQ. Trimming took off 4 bases at V and 2 bases at J, with 7 bases between the two ends. This CDR3 has 14 amino acids. DNA of the CDR3: TGCGCCAGCAGCCCTAGCCCTGGGGCCAACGTCCTGACTTTC. Translating it yields CASSPSPGANVLTF.

The chain combines TRBV11-2 with TRBJ2-5; 7 bases fit TRBD2. Germline V gives CDR1 SGHAT, CDR2 FQNNGV. This CDR3 is built from 17 residues. The J segment lost 7 bases and the V segment lost 4 bases, leaving 18 bases of the junction unmatched. The CDR3 DNA reads as TGTGCCAGCAGCTCCCCCGCCACTAGCGTTTGGGGCGGGACCCAGTACTTC. Translated, it gives CASSSPATSVWGGTQYF.

The genes are TRBV6-5 and TRBJ2-1; D is unclear. The CDR3 runs to 15 residues. In germline, CDR1 is MNHEY, CDR2 SVGAGI. V was cut by 5 bases and J by 2 bases, with 13 bases left in between. The CDR3 sequence: CASSQFLGPYNEQFF. The CDR3 DNA reads as TGTGCCAGCAGTCAGTTCCTGGGCCCCTACAATGAGCAGTTCTTC.

V usage is TRBV5-6 and J usage is TRBJ2-1; TRBD1 matches at 8 bases. The CDR3 length is 19 residues. V trimming: 4 bases; J trimming: 0 bases; junction bases outside the gene matches: 15. Per the germline V gene, CDR1 is SGHDT and CDR2 is YYEEEE. The chain's CDR3 is CASSLPARGPESSYNEQFF. The CDR3 coding sequence is TGTGCCAGCAGCCTCCCCGCCAGGGGGCCCGAAAGCTCCTACAATGAGCAGTTCTTC.

The J gene is TRBJ2-3, the V gene TRBV5-1, with D possibly matching TRBD1 (5 bases). Trimming pared 1 base from V and 2 bases from J, leaving 8 bases between. This CDR3 contains 14 residues. Germline CDR1 and CDR2: SGHRS and YFSETQ. The CDR3: CASSLQGPTDTQYF. In DNA, the CDR3 is TGCGCCAGCAGCTTGCAGGGTCCCACAGATACGCAGTATTTT.

The chain combines TRBV4-3 with TRBJ1-1; no reliable D call. V was clipped by 0 bases and J by 1 base, with 15 bases between them. The CDR3 consists of 17 residues. Germline CDR1 LGHNA, CDR2 YSLEER. In nucleotides, the CDR3 is TGCGCCAGCAGCCAAGATACATTGAGGGTCGGGAACACTGAAGCTTTCTTT. It specifies CASSQDTLRVGNTEAFF.

The J gene is TRBJ2-2, the V gene TRBV5-6; 8 bases fit TRBD1. Germline CDR1 and CDR2: SGHDT and YYEEEE. Trimming cost V 0 bases and J 5 bases; bases outside gene matches: 6. This CDR3 has 16 residues. The CDR3 loop is CASSLVQGATTGELFF. The CDR3 bases are TGTGCCAGCAGCTTGGTTCAGGGGGCGACTACCGGGGAGCTGTTTTTT.

The chain uses TRBV5-1 and TRBJ2-5; 7 bases are shared with TRBD1. The V gene end was trimmed by 1 base and the J gene end by 7 bases; junction bases not matched to a gene: 7. The CDR3 is 14 residues long. Germline lookup yields CDR1 SGHRS and CDR2 YFSETQ. The CDR3 DNA sequence: TGCGCCAGCAGCTTGCAGGGGGATGTAGGGACCCAGTACTTC. Protein: CASSLQGDVGTQYF.

V and J are TRBV5-1 and TRBJ2-2, with D possibly TRBD1 on 5 matching bases. Trimming removed 0 bases at V and 0 bases at J, with 6 bases between. In germline, CDR1 is SGHRS, CDR2 YFSETQ. This CDR3 contains 15 residues. The CDR3 DNA reads TGCGCCAGCAGCTTGGGACAGCCGAACACCGGGGAGCTGTTTTTT. Its translation is CASSLGQPNTGELFF.

With respect to this clone: One junction end does not reproduce the germline sequence, and a read error may be involved. V and J are TRBV7-7 and TRBJ1-4; no reliable D call. This CDR3 region has 13 residues. Germline assignment: CDR1 SSHAT and CDR2 FNYEAQ (reference sequence). The CDR3 bases are TGTGCTAGCAGCTCGAGCCCGGGTGAAAAACTGTTTTTT. This codes for CASSSSPGEKLFF.

This chain uses TRBV28 with TRBJ2-1; TRBD2 aligns across 7 bases. Trimming cost V 3 bases and J 0 bases; bases outside gene matches: 8. This CDR3 contains 17 residues. Germline V gives CDR1 MDHEN, CDR2 SYDVKM. CDR3 bases: TGTGCCAGCAGTTTGGGACCAGCGGGGACCTCCTACAATGAGCAGTTCTTC. This sequence encodes CASSLGPAGTSYNEQFF. The full variable domain, in which reference TRBV28 and TRBJ2-1 provide the parts outside the CDR3, is DVKVTQSSRYLVKRTGEKVFLECVQDMDHENMFWYRQDPGLGLRLIYFSYDVKMKEKGDIPEGYSVSREKKERFSLILESASTNQTSMYLCASSLGPAGTSYNEQFFGPGTRLTVL.

J is TRBJ2-5 and V is TRBV7-6; 8 bases are a match to TRBD2. The germline V gene encodes CDR1 SGHVS and CDR2 FNYEAQ. The CDR3 is made up of 15 amino acids. J lost 5 bases, V lost 6 bases, and 11 bases had no gene match. The CDR3 DNA follows: TGTGCCAGCAGAACCTCTACCGGGACTAGGGAGACCCAGTACTTC. Amino acids: CASRTSTGTRETQYF.